The 26 T cell receptor beta chains below come from one sample, sequenced in a study of cytomegalovirus exposure and HLA in healthy donors. Use of 60 Vbeta and 13 Jbeta primers characterized the PCR. Sequencing used immunoSEQ multiplex PCR; TCRdb keeps in-frame clones, though not all of them. The sample includes more than 100,000 clones, around nine tenths of them seen just once. The sequenced sample was PBMCs. Receptor source: a woman in her twenties or thirties in good health and CMV-seronegative.

V usage is TRBV5-1 and J usage is TRBJ2-1; no firm D call. The CDR3 runs 13 residues. V lost 0 bases to trimming and J lost 5 bases, with 6 bases between them. CDR1 and CDR2 (germline): SGHRS, YFSETQ. The CDR3 region is CASSLVPDNEQFF. The CDR3 DNA reads TGCGCCAGCAGCTTGGTCCCCGACAATGAGCAGTTCTTC.

This chain joins TRBV7-2 and TRBJ1-2; the match to TRBD1 covers 7 bases. The CDR3 runs 17 residues. Losses at the gene ends were 4 bases for V and 4 bases for J; bases not matched to a gene: 15. CDR1 is SGHTA, CDR2 FQGNSA, per germline. CDR3 bases: TGTGCCAGCAGCTCAAACAGGGGACGAGTATCACTCTATGGCTACACCTTC. Residues: CASSSNRGRVSLYGYTF.

The rearrangement uses TRBV4-2 and TRBJ2-5; 10 bases match TRBD2. The last part of the DNA fits TRBJ2-7 better; the J call may be wrong. The CDR3 loop spans 16 amino acids. Germline CDR1 reads LGHNA; CDR2 reads YNFKEQ. CDR3 sequence: CASSQEWTSGVYEQYF. In DNA form, the CDR3 reads TGTGCCAGCAGCCAAGAGTGGACTAGCGGAGTCTACGAGCAGTACTTC.

The chain is built from TRBV5-1 and TRBJ2-2; 10 bases are a match to TRBD2. V was pared by 0 bases and J by 4 bases, with 6 bases of the junction left unmatched. The CDR3 has 17 residues. Germline CDR1 SGHRS, CDR2 YFSETQ. For the CDR3, the DNA is TGCGCCAGCAGCTTGGCGCCTAGCGGGAGTGTCACCGGGGAGCTGTTTTTT. This gives the protein CASSLAPSGSVTGELFF.

The V and J genes are TRBV9 and TRBJ1-4; a possible D gene is TRBD1 (5 bases). In germline, CDR1 is SGDLS, CDR2 YYNGEE. The V end was cut by 3 bases, the J end by 7 bases, with 13 bases between. This CDR3 is 14 amino acids long. Here the CDR3 reads CASSGTGGSEKLFF. The CDR3 DNA sequence: TGTGCCAGCAGCGGGACCGGGGGGAGTGAAAAACTGTTTTTT.

The J gene is TRBJ1-2, the V gene TRBV4-1, with 10 bases matching TRBD1. Trimming at V came to 3 bases and at J to 7 bases, leaving 5 bases not matched to a gene. CDR3 length equals 14 residues. Germline CDR1 and CDR2: MGHRA and YSYEKL. CDR3 residues: CASSQETGGFGYTF. The CDR3, as DNA: TGCGCCAGCAGCCAGGAGACAGGGGGCTTTGGCTACACCTTC.

The gene calls are TRBV18 and TRBJ1-1, with no clear D. The CDR3 runs 17 residues. Germline V lookup: CDR1 KGHSH, CDR2 LQKENI. V lost 3 bases and J 0 bases, leaving 17 bases between the germline ends. CDR3 residues: CASSPSEVLLMNTEAFF. CDR3 DNA: TGTGCCAGCTCACCCAGCGAAGTCTTACTTATGAACACTGAAGCTTTCTTT.

This chain joins TRBV4-1 and TRBJ2-7; 9 bases are shared with TRBD1. The length of the CDR3 is 14 residues. The trim removed 3 bases at V and 4 bases at J, leaving 4 bases unmatched. Germline V CDR1 and CDR2: MGHRA, YSYEKL. CDR3 sequence (DNA): TGCGCCAGCAGCCACCCCGGACAGGGGTACGAGCAGTACTTC. This translates into CASSHPGQGYEQYF.

The chain uses TRBV2 and TRBJ1-3; 7 positions match TRBD1. V lost 3 bases to trimming and J lost 3 bases; unmatched junction nucleotides: 5. This CDR3 is 15 amino acids long. Germline CDR1 and CDR2: SNHLY and FYNNEI. CDR3 nucleotides: TGTGCCAGCAGTGATAACAGGGGAGATGGAAACACCATATATTTT. Translating it yields CASSDNRGDGNTIYF.

This clone has just one count. The rearrangement joins TRBV5-8 to TRBJ2-2, with D possibly being TRBD2 (5 bases). Trimming took off 4 bases at V and 3 bases at J, with 7 bases between the two ends. CDR3 size: 13 residues. Germline loops: CDR1 SGHTS, CDR2 YDEGEE. This chain's CDR3 is CASSLDYTGELFF. The CDR3 bases are TGTGCCAGCAGCCTGGACTACACCGGGGAGCTGTTTTTT.

This clone was picked up one time. This rearrangement joins TRBV7-3 to TRBJ1-2; TRBD1 matches 7 bases. V shed 5 bases and J 5 bases; nucleotides not matched to a gene: 11. CDR1 and CDR2 from the germline V gene are SGHTA and FQGTGA. The CDR3 totals 15 residues. The DNA for the CDR3 is TGTGCCAGCAGCCCCGAGAGGGGGCGCGGGTATGGCTACACCTTC. This encodes CASSPERGRGYGYTF.

This sequence joins TRBV7-2 and TRBJ2-7; D is perhaps TRBD1 (7 bases). With 5 bases removed from V and 7 bases from J, the gap between germline ends came to 15 bases. CDR3 size: 13 residues. Germline V gene sequence: CDR1 SGHTA, CDR2 FQGNSA. CDR3 amino acids: CASSLEGAREQYF. The DNA of the CDR3 is TGTGCCAGCAGCCTGGAGGGGGCGCGGGAGCAGTACTTC.

The chain is built from TRBV19 and TRBJ1-5; TRBD1 matches 10 bases. CDR1 is LNHDA, CDR2 SQIVND, per germline (reference sequence). V dropped 8 bases and J dropped 7; count of bases not matched to a gene: 8. The CDR3 is made up of 14 amino acids. The CDR3 here is CASGTGAMGQPQHF. The DNA of the CDR3 is TGTGCCAGTGGGACAGGGGCTATGGGGCAGCCCCAGCATTTT.

The V gene is TRBV28, the J gene TRBJ1-2; D perhaps matches TRBD1 (6 bases). Trimming took 8 bases from V and 4 from J, leaving 20 bases between them. The germline V gene encodes CDR1 MDHEN and CDR2 SYDVKM. This CDR3 region has 15 residues. The CDR3 protein is CASGYGAGALYGYTF. CDR3 sequence (DNA): TGTGCCAGCGGATACGGAGCAGGGGCACTCTATGGCTACACCTTC.

V usage is TRBV28 and J usage is TRBJ2-1; TRBD2 agrees at 7 bases. Germline V gene lookup returns CDR1 MDHEN and CDR2 SYDVKM. The CDR3 is 16 amino acids. J gave up 4 bases and V 4 bases, and 10 bases lay outside the gene matches. The DNA of the CDR3 is TGTGCCAGCAGTTCCCTGGCGGGAGTGTCGTACAATGAGCAGTTCTTC. Translation gives CASSSLAGVSYNEQFF.

This chain links TRBV5-4 with TRBJ1-6, with TRBD1 matching over 8 bases. Germline V gives CDR1 SGHNT, CDR2 YYREEE (reference sequence). The CDR3 has 15 amino acids. Trimming took 3 bases from V and 10 from J; bases not matched to a gene: 9. In nucleotides, the CDR3 is TGTGCCAGCAGCTCAACGGACAGGGACGGATCACCCCTCCACTTT. Translation: CASSSTDRDGSPLHF. The whole variable domain, remainder taken from reference TRBV5-4 and TRBJ1-6, is ETGVTQSPTHLIKTRGQQVTLRCSSQSGHNTVSWYQQALGQGPQFIFQYYREEENGRGNFPPRFSGLQFPNYSSELNVNALELDDSALYLCASSSTDRDGSPLHFGNGTRLTVT.

The chain employs TRBV7-9 and TRBJ1-2, with D unresolved. Germline CDR1 is SEHNR and CDR2 is FQNEAQ (reference sequence). The CDR3 is 11 residues long. V was clipped by 7 bases and J by 4 bases, with 7 bases between them. The CDR3 DNA reads as TGTGCCAGCACCCTAACCTATGGCTACACCTTC. Amino acid sequence: CASTLTYGYTF.

CDR3 in DNA: TGTGCCAGCAGGGGGGTCACTAGCGGAAACACCGGGGAGCTGTTTTTT. Protein product: CASRGVTSGNTGELFF. The V call is TRBV28, the J call TRBJ2-2, with 8 bases fitting TRBD2. Germline lookup yields CDR1 MDHEN and CDR2 SYDVKM. Trimming took 6 bases from V and 2 from J; bases not matched to a gene: 8. CDR3 length: 16 residues.

The chain employs TRBV2 and TRBJ2-7; TRBD2 agrees at 11 bases. Looked up from germline, CDR1 is SNHLY and CDR2 is FYNNEI. This CDR3 contains 15 residues. V dropped 3 bases and J dropped 1; count of bases not matched to a gene: 2. In DNA, the CDR3 is TGTGCCAGCAGTGAGAGGACTAGCGGGTCCTACGAGCAGTACTTC. As protein: CASSERTSGSYEQYF.

The chain uses TRBV7-9 and TRBJ1-4; D perhaps matches TRBD1 (5 bases). The CDR3 has 18 amino acids. Germline V CDR1 and CDR2: SEHNR, FQNEAQ (reference sequence). V dropped 5 bases and J dropped 1 base, with 20 bases sitting between them. The CDR3 bases are TGTGCCAGCAGCGTCGGGACTCACGCCCGCGGAACTAATGAAAAACTGTTTTTT. Translation gives CASSVGTHARGTNEKLFF.

The CDR3 nucleotides are TGTGCCAGCAGTCTGACATTGACCGACTCCTACGAGCAGTACTTC. Its translation: CASSLTLTDSYEQYF. This rearrangement joins TRBV28 to TRBJ2-7; no clear D. V dropped 5 bases and J dropped 0 bases, with 14 bases sitting between them. This CDR3 is built from 15 residues. Germline CDR1 and CDR2: MDHEN and SYDVKM.

The chain couples TRBV30 to TRBJ1-4, with 10 bases fitting TRBD1. The CDR3 length is 14 residues. The junction had 5 bases not matched to a gene; V was cut back by 2 bases and J by 8 bases. Germline CDR1 GTSNPN, CDR2 SVGIG (reference sequence). The CDR3 DNA follows: TGTGCCTGGAGTCGGACAGGGGGGAGCGAAAAACTGTTTTTT. Protein: CAWSRTGGSEKLFF.

This clone has only one observation. The chain has TRBV5-1 and TRBJ1-1; 8 bases align to TRBD1. This CDR3 has 11 residues. The germline V gene has CDR1 SGHRS and CDR2 YFSETQ. After removal of 9 bases from V and 9 bases from J, the junction contained 7 bases not matched to a gene. The CDR3 is CATWTGKKAFF. CDR3 sequence (DNA): TGCGCCACATGGACAGGGAAGAAAGCTTTCTTT.

The J gene is TRBJ2-1, the V gene TRBV6-1, with TRBD2 identical over 9 bases. CDR1 is MNHNS, CDR2 SASEGT, per germline. The CDR3 contains 17 residues. The junction had 14 bases not matched to a gene; V was cut back by 2 bases and J by 9 bases. CDR3 protein: CASSERVALAGWAEQFF. For the CDR3, the DNA is TGTGCCAGCAGTGAAAGGGTCGCGCTAGCGGGATGGGCTGAGCAGTTCTTC.

This chain connects TRBV10-3 to TRBJ2-7, with D perhaps TRBD2 (5 bases). Germline V gene data show CDR1 as ENHRY and CDR2 as SYGVKD. The length of the CDR3 is 14 residues. V was pared by 0 bases and J by 4 bases, with 10 bases between. The CDR3 DNA reads as TGTGCCATCAGTGAGTCGCCACGGGGTTACGAGCAGTACTTC. Protein product: CAISESPRGYEQYF.

The V and J genes are TRBV6-4 and TRBJ2-5; 9 bases line up with TRBD2. Germline V gene data show CDR1 as MRHNA and CDR2 as SNTAGT. The trim removed 2 bases at V and 5 bases at J, leaving 0 bases unmatched. There are 13 residues in the CDR3. CDR3 sequence reads: CASSDGTSETQYF. CDR3 in DNA: TGTGCCAGCAGTGACGGGACTAGCGAGACCCAGTACTTC.